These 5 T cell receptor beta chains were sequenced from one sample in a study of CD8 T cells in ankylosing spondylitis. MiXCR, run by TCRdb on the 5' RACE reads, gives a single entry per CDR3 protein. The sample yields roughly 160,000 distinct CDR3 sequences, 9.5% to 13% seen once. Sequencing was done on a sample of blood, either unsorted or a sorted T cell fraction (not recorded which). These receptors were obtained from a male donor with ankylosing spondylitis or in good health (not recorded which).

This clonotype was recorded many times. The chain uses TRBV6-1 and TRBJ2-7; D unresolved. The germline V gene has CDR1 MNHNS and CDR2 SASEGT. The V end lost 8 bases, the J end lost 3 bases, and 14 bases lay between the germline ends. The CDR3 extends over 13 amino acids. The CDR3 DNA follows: TGTGCCAGCGTAGCCGGGTCGGGCTACGAGCAGTACTTC. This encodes CASVAGSGYEQYF.

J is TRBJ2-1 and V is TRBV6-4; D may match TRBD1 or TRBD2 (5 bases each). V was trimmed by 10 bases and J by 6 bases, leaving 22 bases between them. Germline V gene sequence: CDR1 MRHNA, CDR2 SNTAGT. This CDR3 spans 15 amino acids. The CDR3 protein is CAKTGPPLKSNEQFF. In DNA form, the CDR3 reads TGTGCCAAGACGGGACCTCCACTCAAGTCCAATGAGCAGTTCTTC.

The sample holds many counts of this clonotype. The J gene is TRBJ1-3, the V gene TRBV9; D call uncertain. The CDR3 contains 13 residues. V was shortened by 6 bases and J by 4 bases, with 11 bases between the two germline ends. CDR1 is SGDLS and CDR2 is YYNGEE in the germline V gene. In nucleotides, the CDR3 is TGTGCCAGCACCGTGTCGCCAGGAAACACCATATATTTT. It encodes CASTVSPGNTIYF.

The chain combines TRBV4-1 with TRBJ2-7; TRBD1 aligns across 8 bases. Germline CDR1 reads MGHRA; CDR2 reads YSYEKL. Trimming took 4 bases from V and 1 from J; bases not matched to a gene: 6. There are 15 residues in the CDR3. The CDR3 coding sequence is TGCGCCAGCAGCCGAGTTACAGGGGGTTCCTACGAGCAGTACTTC. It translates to CASSRVTGGSYEQYF.

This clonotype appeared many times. Here the CDR3 reads CASSLARGYTGELFF. CDR3 nucleotide sequence: TGCGCCAGCAGCTTGGCACGGGGGTACACCGGGGAGCTGTTTTTT. The V gene is TRBV5-1, the J gene TRBJ2-2, with a possible D match to TRBD2 (6 bases). This CDR3 is 15 amino acids long. The germline gives CDR1 SGHRS, CDR2 YFSETQ. Trimming pared 0 bases from V and 3 bases from J, leaving 9 bases between. Together with reference TRBV5-1 and TRBJ2-2, the CDR3 gives the full variable domain: KAGVTQTPRYLIKTRGQQVTLSCSPISGHRSVSWYQQTPGQGLQFLFEYFSETQRNKGNFPGRFSGRQFSNSRSEMNVSTLELGDSALYLCASSLARGYTGELFFGEGSRLTVL.